The 31 T cell receptor beta chains given below trace back to one sample, sequenced in a study of blood T cell repertoires in COVID-19. Clones were read by immunoSEQ multiplex PCR, and TCRdb kept only the in-frame ones, dropping some. The table lists roughly 100,000 clones, roughly nine tenths of them singletons. The sequenced material came from peripheral blood. The receptors come from a human donor in a cohort sampled during active COVID-19.

The rearrangement uses TRBV7-2 and TRBJ1-2; the D gene is possibly TRBD1 (5 bases). CDR1 and CDR2 (germline): SGHTA, FQGNSA. The V end was cut by 7 bases, the J end by 6 bases, with 24 bases between. The CDR3 length is 16 residues. CDR3 sequence: CASTAVGGEPLNGYTF. The CDR3 region has the DNA TGTGCCAGCACCGCTGTCGGGGGGGAGCCTCTCAATGGCTACACCTTC.

CDR3 in DNA: TGTGCCAGCAGTTACTATAGCGGGGGGTCCCAAGAGACCCAGTACTTC. Protein sequence: CASSYYSGGSQETQYF. The chain carries TRBV6-5 and TRBJ2-5, with 10 positions matching TRBD2. Germline CDR1 reads MNHEY; CDR2 reads SVGAGI. The J segment lost 1 base and the V segment lost 1 base, leaving 3 bases of the junction unmatched. The length of the CDR3 is 16 residues.

The chain is built from TRBV5-1 and TRBJ2-7; 9 nucleotides agree with TRBD2. Germline CDR1 reads SGHRS; CDR2 reads YFSETQ. The J segment lost 1 base and the V segment lost 4 bases, leaving 15 bases of the junction unmatched. CDR3 length: 18 residues. As DNA, the CDR3 is TGCGCCAGCAGCAGCCCAAGAGCGGGAGGTTTCCTATCCTACGAGCAGTACTTC. It yields the protein CASSSPRAGGFLSYEQYF.

The chain uses TRBV3-1 (or the pseudogene TRBV3-2) and TRBJ1-3, with 9 positions matching TRBD1. The trim removed 4 bases at V and 1 base at J, leaving 2 bases unmatched. The germline CDR1 and CDR2 sequences are LGHDT and YNNKEL (reference sequence). The CDR3 has 15 residues. CDR3 bases: TGTGCCAGCAGCCTCGGGACAGGGTCTGGAAACACCATATATTTT. Amino acid sequence: CASSLGTGSGNTIYF.

The chain carries TRBV28 and TRBJ1-2; 8 nucleotides match TRBD1. The V gene end was trimmed by 3 bases and the J gene end by 6 bases; junction bases not matched to a gene: 18. Germline-derived CDR1 and CDR2 are MDHEN and SYDVKM. This CDR3 has 18 residues. This CDR3 reads CASSFPPGQAPEGHGYTF. The DNA for the CDR3 is TGTGCCAGCAGTTTTCCACCGGGACAGGCTCCGGAAGGACATGGCTACACCTTC.

The CDR3 spells CASSPEIGGMDEQFF. CDR3 nucleotide sequence: TGTGCCAGCAGCCCCGAAATCGGGGGAATGGATGAGCAGTTCTTC. V is TRBV6-5 and J is TRBJ2-1; tentatively, D is TRBD2 (6 bases). CDR3 length equals 15 residues. Trimming took 6 bases from V and 8 from J, leaving 20 bases between them. CDR1 MNHEY and CDR2 SVGAGI come from the germline V gene.

This rearrangement joins TRBV6-4 to TRBJ2-3, with TRBD2 identical over 7 bases. Germline V gene data show CDR1 as MRHNA and CDR2 as SNTAGT. This CDR3 has 15 amino acids. The junction had 5 bases not matched to a gene; V was cut back by 4 bases and J by 1 base. CDR3 sequence: CASSARGDGTDTQYF. In DNA form, the CDR3 reads TGTGCCAGCAGTGCACGGGGGGACGGCACAGATACGCAGTATTTT.

V is TRBV6-5 and J is TRBJ2-7, with 8 bases identical to TRBD2. The germline V gene has CDR1 MNHEY and CDR2 SVGAGI. The CDR3 has 14 residues. The junction had 6 bases not matched to a gene; V was cut back by 6 bases and J by 2 bases. CDR3 bases: TGTGCCAGCAGCCCCGCCGGGAGGGCCTACGAGCAGTACTTC. This sequence encodes CASSPAGRAYEQYF.

V usage is TRBV7-2 and J usage is TRBJ2-3, with TRBD2 identical over 8 bases. V trimming: 2 bases; J trimming: 1 base; junction bases outside the gene matches: 5. The CDR3 consists of 16 residues. CDR1 SGHTA and CDR2 FQGNSA come from the germline V gene. This CDR3 is CASSLFGSGGTDTQYF. Written as DNA, the CDR3 is TGTGCCAGCAGCTTATTTGGTAGCGGGGGCACAGATACGCAGTATTTT.

The rearrangement uses TRBV19 and TRBJ2-7, with TRBD2 identical over 9 bases. Germline V gene data show CDR1 as LNHDA and CDR2 as SQIVND (reference sequence). There are 14 residues in the CDR3. V trimming: 5 bases; J trimming: 3 bases; junction bases outside the gene matches: 5. For the CDR3, the DNA is TGTGCCAGTAGTGTTAGCGGGAGAGACTACGAGCAGTACTTC. Encoded protein: CASSVSGRDYEQYF.

The rearrangement joins TRBV3-1 (or the pseudogene TRBV3-2) to TRBJ1-2; 8 nucleotides match TRBD1. Trimming removed 4 bases from V and 4 bases from J; junction bases left unmatched: 5. This CDR3 has 14 amino acids. Germline V gene data show CDR1 as LGHDT and CDR2 as YNNKEL (reference sequence). CDR3 nucleotide sequence: TGTGCCAGCAGCCTGACAGGGGCCCGCTATGGCTACACCTTC. Translated, it gives CASSLTGARYGYTF.

The V gene is TRBV5-1, the J gene TRBJ2-2, with 9 bases lining up with TRBD1. The CDR3 sequence is 15 residues long. CDR1 and CDR2 (germline): SGHRS, YFSETQ. The V segment lost 5 bases and the J segment 6 bases; nucleotides outside the gene matches: 8. The CDR3: CASRPGTGSSGELFF. Written as DNA, the CDR3 is TGCGCCAGCAGACCCGGGACAGGGTCCTCCGGGGAGCTGTTTTTT.

V is TRBV11-1 and J is TRBJ2-7, with D possibly TRBD1 on 6 matching bases. The CDR3 has 16 amino acids. Germline CDR1 SGHAT, CDR2 FQDESV (reference sequence). The V end was cut by 1 base, the J end by 1 base, with 14 bases between. The CDR3 here is CASSLGLWGTSYEQYF. For the CDR3, the DNA is TGTGCCAGCAGCTTAGGGCTTTGGGGGACATCCTACGAGCAGTACTTC.

J is TRBJ2-2 and V is TRBV16; D is unresolved. The CDR3 length is 14 residues. The V and J ends lost 3 bases and 1 base respectively, with 6 bases between them. The germline V gene has CDR1 KGHSY and CDR2 FQNENV. CDR3 region: CASSHSMNTGELFF. The DNA for the CDR3 is TGTGCCAGCAGCCATTCCATGAACACCGGGGAGCTGTTTTTT.

Relative to its sample, this clone is medium-sized (0.01 to 0.1%). The genes are TRBV19 and TRBJ1-4; 7 positions agree with TRBD1. Per the germline V gene, CDR1 is LNHDA and CDR2 is SQIVND (reference sequence). The V and J ends lost 6 bases and 5 bases, in that order; junction bases with no gene match: 15. The CDR3 has 17 residues. CDR3 nucleotides: TGTGCCAGTAGACCCCTGGATTATCAGGGGGGAAATGAAAAACTGTTTTTT. This encodes CASRPLDYQGGNEKLFF.

The gene calls are TRBV3-1 (or the pseudogene TRBV3-2) and TRBJ2-1; TRBD2 agrees at 11 bases. V lost 1 base and J lost 1; bases outside the gene matches: 6. Germline-derived CDR1 and CDR2 are LGHDT and YNNKEL (reference sequence). The CDR3 loop spans 18 amino acids. CDR3 in DNA: TGTGCCAGCAGCCAAGGCGGGTCTAGCGGGAGGTCCTACAATGAGCAGTTCTTC. This gives the protein CASSQGGSSGRSYNEQFF.

J is TRBJ2-1 and V is TRBV28; possible D gene TRBD2, 5 bases. CDR1 and CDR2 (germline): MDHEN, SYDVKM. This CDR3 region has 14 residues. V shed 8 bases and J shed 0 bases, with 11 bases lying between them. CDR3 DNA: TGTGCCAGCGAGAGCGGCTACTCCTACAATGAGCAGTTCTTC. It translates to CASESGYSYNEQFF.

The chain uses TRBV5-5 and TRBJ2-7; perhaps TRBD1 as D (6 bases). The CDR3 is 15 residues long. V gave up 0 bases and J gave up 3 bases, with 13 bases separating them. Germline V gives CDR1 SGHKS, CDR2 YYEKEE (reference sequence). The chain's CDR3 is CASSLAGGQYYEQYF. CDR3 nucleotides: TGTGCCAGCAGCTTGGCAGGAGGACAGTACTACGAGCAGTACTTC.

The chain joins TRBV24-1 to TRBJ2-1; 8 nucleotides match TRBD1. Trimming took 4 bases from V and 1 from J; bases not matched to a gene: 8. The CDR3 is 17 amino acids. Germline-derived CDR1 and CDR2 are KGHDR and SFDVKD. The CDR3 sequence is CATSDPRQGRSYNEQFF. CDR3 in DNA: TGTGCCACCAGTGACCCTCGACAGGGGAGGTCCTACAATGAGCAGTTCTTC.

This chain links TRBV5-1 with TRBJ2-5; 8 nucleotides align to TRBD1. The CDR3 runs to 15 residues. CDR1 and CDR2 (germline): SGHRS, YFSETQ. V lost 4 bases to trimming and J lost 2 bases; unmatched junction nucleotides: 7. CDR3 protein: CASSQGTGPQETQYF. In nucleotides, the CDR3 is TGCGCCAGCAGCCAGGGGACAGGACCACAAGAGACCCAGTACTTC.

This chain uses TRBV28 with TRBJ2-7, with 14 bases fitting TRBD2. CDR1 and CDR2 (germline): MDHEN, SYDVKM. The J segment lost 1 base and the V segment lost 4 bases, leaving 9 bases of the junction unmatched. CDR3 length: 18 residues. The CDR3 DNA reads as TGTGCCAGCAGTTCAATTGGACTAGCGGGAGGACGGTCCTACGAGCAGTACTTC. Encoded protein: CASSSIGLAGGRSYEQYF.

The chain uses TRBV5-1 and TRBJ2-2, with a tentative D call TRBD1 (5 bases). Germline CDR1 SGHRS, CDR2 YFSETQ. Trimming stripped 8 bases from V and 7 bases from J, with 15 bases between. This CDR3 spans 13 amino acids. The CDR3 bases are TGCGCCAGACCCAGGGTTTGGGACGGGGAGCTGTTTTTT. Amino acids: CARPRVWDGELFF.

The chain uses TRBV28 and TRBJ1-2, with D uncertain. The CDR3 extends over 18 amino acids. CDR1 MDHEN and CDR2 SYDVKM come from the germline V gene. The ends were cut back, 6 bases at V and 0 bases at J, with 23 bases in the middle. The CDR3 here is CASSRDWTTNLANYGYTF. The CDR3 nucleotides read TGTGCCAGCAGCCGGGATTGGACCACGAACCTAGCTAACTATGGCTACACCTTC.

J is TRBJ2-3 and V is TRBV6-5; 10 bases match TRBD2. The V gene end was trimmed by 6 bases and the J gene end by 2 bases; junction bases not matched to a gene: 5. The CDR3 is 15 residues long. From germline, CDR1 is MNHEY and CDR2 SVGAGI. DNA of the CDR3: TGTGCCAGCAGGCAACTAGCGGGGACCACAGATACGCAGTATTTT. It specifies CASRQLAGTTDTQYF.

This rearrangement joins TRBV19 to TRBJ2-7; 9 bases are shared with TRBD2. The CDR3 length is 19 residues. CDR1 is LNHDA and CDR2 is SQIVND in the germline V gene (reference sequence). Trimming took 0 bases from V and 4 from J; bases not matched to a gene: 16. CDR3 coding DNA: TGTGCCAGTAGTATAGATTCTTCGGGAGCGGGAGGAATTCGGTACGAGCAGTACTTC. Amino acids: CASSIDSSGAGGIRYEQYF.

This rearrangement joins TRBV9 to TRBJ2-7; 13 bases map to TRBD2. J gave up 3 bases and V 4 bases, and 7 bases lay outside the gene matches. Germline assignment: CDR1 SGDLS and CDR2 YYNGEE. CDR3 size: 16 residues. The CDR3 region has the DNA TGTGCCAGCAGCCCACGGGGACTAGCGGGGAACTACGAGCAGTACTTC. It specifies CASSPRGLAGNYEQYF.

This clone was observed a single time. The chain has TRBV28 and TRBJ2-5; 9 nucleotides agree with TRBD1. CDR1 is MDHEN and CDR2 is SYDVKM in the germline V gene. V trimming: 0 bases; J trimming: 3 bases; junction bases outside the gene matches: 5. The CDR3 runs to 16 residues. The CDR3 coding sequence is TGTGCCAGCAGTTTATGGGACAGGGGCGGAGAAGAGACCCAGTACTTC. Protein: CASSLWDRGGEETQYF.

This clone was picked up one time. J is TRBJ2-7 and V is TRBV29-1; 7 nucleotides match TRBD1. Germline trimming cut 7 bases from V and 0 bases from J; bases unmatched to any gene: 6. The CDR3 has 13 residues. Germline V gene sequence: CDR1 SQVTM, CDR2 ANQGSEA. CDR3 bases: TGCAGCGCCAAGACAGGGCCCTCCTACGAGCAGTACTTC. Encoded protein: CSAKTGPSYEQYF.

V usage is TRBV28 and J usage is TRBJ2-7, with 11 bases matching TRBD1. The CDR3 totals 14 residues. V was pared by 3 bases and J by 4 bases, with 2 bases of the junction left unmatched. Germline V lookup: CDR1 MDHEN, CDR2 SYDVKM. The CDR3 spells CASSFGDRGYEQYF. The CDR3 coding sequence is TGTGCCAGCAGTTTCGGGGACAGGGGGTACGAGCAGTACTTC.

The chain employs TRBV19 and TRBJ2-1; 7 bases fit TRBD1. The CDR3 extends over 15 amino acids. Germline assignment: CDR1 LNHDA and CDR2 SQIVND (reference sequence). V shed 3 bases and J 9 bases; nucleotides not matched to a gene: 11. CDR3 sequence: CASSIAGRGRREQFF. The CDR3 region has the DNA TGTGCCAGTAGTATCGCTGGAAGGGGGCGGCGTGAGCAGTTCTTC.

The genes are TRBV29-1 and TRBJ2-2; tentatively, D is TRBD1 (6 bases). The length of the CDR3 is 13 residues. Trimming pared 4 bases from V and 7 bases from J, leaving 13 bases between. Germline CDR1 and CDR2: SQVTM and ANQGSEA. The CDR3 DNA reads as TGCAGCGTTGCTTCAGGGGTGGGCGGGGAGCTGTTTTTT. It yields the protein CSVASGVGGELFF.